A selection of T cell receptor beta chains follows, all from one sample in a study of Graves' ophthalmopathy and Graves' hyperthyroidism. TCRdb re-derived calls from the multiplex PCR reads in MiXCR, one entry per CDR3 protein. Among around 1,200,000 distinct CDR3 sequences listed, 36% were seen once. The specimen was peripheral blood or thyroid tissue (not recorded which). The receptors were gathered from an adult man with Graves' hyperthyroidism. Both conserved end residues are part of each CDR3. The D gene is left open where the match is weak. Rows may omit the clone size; those that give it use once, few, many or a size class.

>TRBV7-9|NA|NA|13|TRBJ1-1
CASSSTAGTQAFF
TGTGCCAGCAGCTCAACAGCCGGGACTCAAGCTTTCTTT
>TRBV25-1|TRBD1|few|14|TRBJ1-2
CASSGQGRSYGYTF
TGTGCCAGCAGTGGACAGGGAAGGAGCTATGGCTACACCTTC
>TRBV30|NA|NA|10|TRBJ1-2
CACAGVGYTF
TGTGCCTGCGCAGGGGTCGGCTACACCTTC
>TRBV20-1|NA|NA|19|TRBJ1-2
CSASSYREGLHLSDDGYTF
TGCAGTGCTAGTAGTTATCGGGAGGGTTTGCACTTGAGTGACGATGGCTACACCTTC
>TRBV7-2|NA|NA|15|TRBJ1-4
CASSFVSGVNEKLFF
TGTGCCAGCAGCTTCGTCAGCGGGGTTAATGAAAAACTGTTTTTT
>TRBV10-3|NA|many|14|TRBJ2-2
CAISTGEDTGELFF
TGTGCCATCAGTACAGGGGAGGACACCGGGGAGCTGTTTTTT
>TRBV11-2|NA|many|12|TRBJ2-7
CASSPRVYEQYF
TGTGCCAGCAGCCCCAGGGTCTACGAGCAGTACTTC
>TRBV7-2|NA|few|12|TRBJ2-5
CATRGGEETQYF
TGTGCCACTAGGGGGGGGGAAGAGACCCAGTACTTC
>TRBV10-3|TRBD1|NA|15|TRBJ1-1
CAISPGQGAHTEAFF
TGTGCCATCAGCCCGGGACAGGGGGCGCACACTGAAGCTTTCTTT
>TRBV7-9|NA|NA|14|TRBJ1-2
CASSFDIVDYGYTF
TGTGCCAGCAGCTTTGACATCGTTGATTATGGCTACACCTTC
>TRBV19|TRBD1|many|15|TRBJ2-7
CASSLIAGGSYEQYF
TGTGCCAGTAGTCTAATAGCAGGGGGCTCCTACGAGCAGTACTTC
>TRBV20-1|TRBD1|NA|18|TRBJ1-3
CSALRPTGERNSGNTIYF
TGCAGTGCCCTCCGCCCGACAGGGGAGCGAAACTCTGGAAACACCATATATTTT
>TRBV4-1|NA|NA|14|TRBJ2-7
CASSQEGASGEQYF
TGCGCCAGCAGCCAAGAGGGGGCTAGCGGCGAGCAGTACTTC
>TRBV6-1|NA|NA|14|TRBJ2-2
CASSEFWGTGELFF
TGTGCCAGCAGTGAATTTTGGGGCACCGGGGAGCTGTTTTTT
>TRBV4-1|NA|NA|15|TRBJ1-5
CASSQPDRYLQPQHF
TGCGCCAGCAGCCAACCGGACCGGTATCTTCAGCCCCAGCATTTT
>TRBV10-3|NA|NA|15|TRBJ2-7
CASKESVGHKREQYF
TGTGCCAGCAAAGAGTCGGTAGGGCACAAACGCGAGCAGTACTTC
>TRBV7-2|NA|many|12|TRBJ2-2
CASSYYTGELFF
TGTGCCAGCAGTTATTACACCGGGGAGCTGTTTTTT
>TRBV2|NA|once|13|TRBJ2-6
CASSDEGANVLTF
TGTGCCAGCAGTGATGAGGGGGCCAACGTCCTGACTTTC
>TRBV20-1|NA|many|17|TRBJ2-6
CSASWKNHNSGANVLTF
TGCAGTGCTAGTTGGAAAAACCACAACTCTGGGGCCAACGTCCTGACTTTC
>TRBV11-2|NA|NA|13|TRBJ2-7
CASSLGELYEQYF
TGTGCCAGCAGCTTAGGTGAATTGTACGAGCAGTACTTC
>TRBV29-1|NA|NA|15|TRBJ1-2
CSVQSWLEANYGYTF
TGCAGCGTTCAAAGTTGGCTGGAAGCTAACTATGGCTACACCTTC
>TRBV12-3/TRBV12-4|NA|many|13|TRBJ2-7
CASTPLYLHEQYF
TGTGCCAGCACCCCTCTCTACCTACACGAGCAGTACTTC
>TRBV11-1|NA|NA|22|TRBJ2-5
CASSLGAPPFQRNTGELETQYF
TGTGCCAGCAGCTTAGGCGCACCGCCGTTCCAGCGGAACACCGGGGAGCTGGAGACCCAGTACTTC
>TRBV19|NA|NA|15|TRBJ1-5
CASSTLYKSNQPQHF
TGTGCCAGTAGTACTCTCTACAAAAGCAATCAGCCCCAGCATTTT
>TRBV6-5|NA|many|13|TRBJ1-2
CASSLGRVDGYTF
TGTGCCAGCAGCTTGGGCAGGGTGGATGGCTACACCTTC
>TRBV14|TRBD2|few|19|TRBJ2-2
CASSHPLVPGLHFTGELFF
TGTGCCAGCAGCCACCCACTCGTCCCGGGACTACACTTTACCGGGGAGCTGTTTTTT
>TRBV19|TRBD1|NA|13|TRBJ1-1
CASSTYRTGAAFF
TGTGCCAGTAGTACCTACCGGACAGGGGCAGCTTTCTTT
>TRBV9|TRBD2|few|15|TRBJ2-2
CASSVSPRGTGELFF
TGTGCCAGCAGCGTATCTCCGCGGGGGACCGGGGAGCTGTTTTTT
>TRBV7-8|TRBD1|many|18|TRBJ1-5
CASRPGTASPYSNQPQHF
TGTGCCAGCAGACCCGGGACAGCAAGTCCATATAGCAATCAGCCCCAGCATTTT
>TRBV10-2|TRBD2|many|15|TRBJ2-7
CASSAGLAGRYEQYF
TGCGCCAGCAGTGCCGGACTAGCGGGGAGGTACGAGCAGTACTTC
>TRBV10-3|NA|NA|12|TRBJ1-2
CATSGDFGGYTF
TGTGCCACCTCCGGGGACTTTGGTGGCTACACCTTC
>TRBV4-1|NA|NA|14|TRBJ1-5
CASSQARSNQPQHF
TGCGCCAGCAGCCAAGCCCGGAGCAATCAGCCCCAGCATTTT
>TRBV20-1|NA|few|14|TRBJ2-2
CSASGTPNTGELFF
TGCAGTGCTAGCGGGACGCCGAACACCGGGGAGCTGTTTTTT
>TRBV6-5|NA|many|12|TRBJ2-2
CASSRGIGELFF
TGTGCCAGCAGCCGGGGCATCGGGGAGCTGTTTTTT
>TRBV7-2|NA|few|16|TRBJ2-2
CASSPAGRVNTGELFF
TGTGCCAGCAGCCCCGCCGGACGAGTTAACACCGGGGAGCTGTTTTTT
>TRBV5-1|NA|NA|13|TRBJ2-7
CASSWGNSYEQYF
TGCGCCAGCAGCTGGGGGAATTCCTACGAGCAGTACTTC
>TRBV7-2|TRBD2|many|15|TRBJ2-7
CASSARTSGGYEQYF
TGTGCCAGCAGCGCCCGGACTAGCGGGGGCTACGAGCAGTACTTC
>TRBV20-1|NA|many|11|TRBJ1-2
CSADTGFGYTF
TGCAGTGCCGACACCGGGTTTGGCTACACCTTC
>TRBV25-1|NA|many|14|TRBJ2-7
CASSADNAPYEQYF
TGTGCCAGCAGTGCCGATAACGCCCCCTACGAGCAGTACTTC
>TRBV7-2|TRBD1|few|14|TRBJ2-5
CASSNTGTEETQYF
TGTGCCAGCAGTAACACCGGGACAGAAGAGACCCAGTACTTC
>TRBV5-1|TRBD2|many|15|TRBJ2-7
CASSLLAGGIYEQYF
TGCGCCAGCAGCTTACTAGCGGGAGGCATCTACGAGCAGTACTTC
>TRBV29-1|NA|NA|13|TRBJ1-3
CSASYDTGNTIYF
TGCAGCGCCTCGTACGACACAGGAAACACCATATATTTT
>TRBV10-3|TRBD1|NA|12|TRBJ1-2
CASCRGPYGYAF
TGTGCCAGCTGCAGGGGGCCCTATGGCTACGCCTTC
>TRBV24-1|NA|NA|14|TRBJ2-1
CATSDLTSFNEQFF
TGTGCCACCAGTGACCTTACTAGTTTCAATGAGCAGTTCTTC
>TRBV20-1|NA|NA|13|TRBJ1-1
CSASRGFAAEAFF
TGCAGTGCTAGCAGGGGTTTTGCAGCTGAAGCTTTCTTT
>TRBV6-5|TRBD2|few|14|TRBJ2-7
CASRGGGEGYEQYF
TGTGCCAGCAGGGGGGGAGGGGAGGGCTACGAGCAGTACTTC
>TRBV20-1|NA|NA|14|TRBJ1-4
CSARLEGHSEKLFF
TGCAGTGCTCGCCTGGAGGGGCATAGTGAAAAACTGTTTTTT
>TRBV25-1|NA|NA|12|TRBJ2-2
CASSSRLRELFF
TGTGCCAGCAGTTCTCGGCTTCGGGAGCTGTTTTTT
>TRBV4-3|TRBD1|NA|21|TRBJ1-5
CASSQERTVGERGRAGQPQHF
TGCGCCAGCAGCCAAGAAAGGACCGTCGGGGAAAGGGGGCGTGCGGGACAGCCCCAGCATTTT
>TRBV25-1|NA|NA|14|TRBJ2-5
CASSPEQSRETQYF
TGTGCCAGCTCACCAGAACAGTCACGGGAGACCCAGTACTTC
>TRBV6-5|NA|NA|14|TRBJ2-7
CASSAREPLYEQYF
TGTGCCAGCAGTGCCCGGGAGCCCCTCTACGAGCAGTACTTC
>TRBV29-1|NA|NA|14|TRBJ1-3
CSVDRINYGYTIYF
TGCAGCGTTGATCGGATCAACTATGGCTACACCATATATTTT
>TRBV29-1|NA|NA|13|TRBJ2-5
CSVGRGVEETQYF
TGCAGCGTCGGACGAGGGGTAGAGGAGACCCAGTACTTC